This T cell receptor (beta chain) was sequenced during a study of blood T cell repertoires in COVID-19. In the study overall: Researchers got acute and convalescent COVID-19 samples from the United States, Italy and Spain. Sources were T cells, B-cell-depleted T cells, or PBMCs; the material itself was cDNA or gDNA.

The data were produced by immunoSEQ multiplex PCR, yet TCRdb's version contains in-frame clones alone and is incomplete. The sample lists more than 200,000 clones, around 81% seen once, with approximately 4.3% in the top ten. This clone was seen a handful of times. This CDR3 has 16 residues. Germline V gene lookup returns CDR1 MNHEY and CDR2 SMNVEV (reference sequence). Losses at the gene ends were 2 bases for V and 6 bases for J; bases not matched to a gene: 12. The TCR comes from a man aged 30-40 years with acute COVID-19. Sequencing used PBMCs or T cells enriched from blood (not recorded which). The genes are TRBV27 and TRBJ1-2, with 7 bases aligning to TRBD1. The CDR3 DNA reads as TGTGCCAGCAGTTTAGGGGGAAACAGGGGACGCCATGGCTACACCTTC. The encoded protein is CASSLGGNRGRHGYTF.